The 30 T cell receptor beta chains given below trace back to one sample, sequenced in a study of shared clonotypes between healthy human individuals. Naive CD8 cells lacked CD45RO, underwent positive selection for CCR7 and left out terminally differentiated effector memory CD45RA+ cells. Assay used: immunoSEQ multiplex PCR; TCRdb lists only in-frame clones, some missing. Of 2 million to 2.5 million clones in the sample, about 95% were seen once. The sequencing input was naive CD8+ T cells sorted from blood. The receptors were sampled from a man younger than 30 in good health.

The rearrangement links TRBV7-6 to TRBJ2-1, with TRBD2 matching over 12 bases. V lost 5 bases to trimming and J lost 8 bases; unmatched junction nucleotides: 16. Looked up from germline, CDR1 is SGHVS and CDR2 is FNYEAQ. The CDR3 sequence is 18 residues long. In nucleotides, the CDR3 is TGTGCCAGCAGCGACTACCTAGCGGGAGGGAACAGAGGCGATGAGCAGTTCTTC. Protein sequence: CASSDYLAGGNRGDEQFF.

The count of this clone is one. The V call is TRBV30, the J call TRBJ2-1; 10 positions agree with TRBD1. Germline CDR1 and CDR2: GTSNPN and SVGIG (reference sequence). This CDR3 has 20 amino acids. With V trimmed by 6 bases and J by 2 bases, 22 bases remained unmatched. The CDR3 region is CACTGGSGTGERWTYNEQFF. The CDR3 region has the DNA TGTGCCTGCACGGGGGGGTCCGGGACAGGGGAAAGGTGGACCTACAATGAGCAGTTCTTC.

V usage is TRBV27 and J usage is TRBJ2-7; TRBD1 aligns across 8 bases. The CDR3 sequence is 14 residues long. The J segment lost 1 base and the V segment lost 10 bases, leaving 9 bases of the junction unmatched. In germline, CDR1 is MNHEY, CDR2 SMNVEV (reference sequence). CDR3: CATQVTGESYEQYF. CDR3 DNA sequence: TGTGCCACCCAGGTGACAGGGGAATCCTACGAGCAGTACTTC.

A remark on this clone: The sample contains more than one DNA sequence encoding this CDR3. The V gene is TRBV27, the J gene TRBJ2-5, with 12 bases identical to TRBD2. The J segment lost 5 bases and the V segment lost 5 bases, leaving 3 bases of the junction unmatched. Germline V CDR1 and CDR2: MNHEY, SMNVEV (reference sequence). The CDR3 is made up of 14 amino acids. The CDR3 region is CASSPGTSGETQYF. As DNA, the CDR3 is TGTGCCAGCAGTCCCGGGACTAGCGGGGAGACCCAGTACTTC.

With regard to this clone: This specimen includes other DNA sequences encoding the same CDR3. The J gene is TRBJ2-7, the V gene TRBV9, with a possible D match to TRBD1 (5 bases). V lost 0 bases to trimming and J lost 0 bases, with 10 bases between them. The CDR3 has 15 residues. Germline-derived CDR1 and CDR2 are SGDLS and YYNGEE. CDR3 region: CASSVAQGRSYEQYF. The CDR3 region has the DNA TGTGCCAGCAGCGTAGCGCAGGGTCGCTCCTACGAGCAGTACTTC.

This sequence joins TRBV7-9 and TRBJ2-7, with 9 positions matching TRBD1. The CDR3 contains 16 residues. J lost 5 bases, V lost 2 bases, and 10 bases had no gene match. Germline V gene data show CDR1 as SEHNR and CDR2 as FQNEAQ (reference sequence). The CDR3 DNA follows: TGTGCCAGCAGCTTACCTCCGGGACAGGGAATTGACGAGCAGTACTTC. This encodes CASSLPPGQGIDEQYF.

The chain couples TRBV6-1 to TRBJ1-2; 7 nucleotides align to TRBD1. CDR3 length: 15 residues. The V gene end was trimmed by 4 bases and the J gene end by 3 bases; junction bases not matched to a gene: 8. Germline assignment: CDR1 MNHNS and CDR2 SASEGT. CDR3 nucleotides: TGTGCCAGCAGTGGAGACAGGGAGGTAGACTATGGCTACACCTTC. Its translation is CASSGDREVDYGYTF.

The chain couples TRBV2 to TRBJ1-6; D ambiguous. This CDR3 spans 15 amino acids. The V gene's germline CDR1 is SNHLY and CDR2 FYNNEI. Trimming stripped 4 bases from V and 7 bases from J, with 14 bases between. The CDR3 nucleotides are TGTGCCAGCAGTGGAACCCGGGATCGCAATTCACCCCTCCACTTT. Translation gives CASSGTRDRNSPLHF.

The chain carries TRBV30 and TRBJ1-2; 10 bases match TRBD1. V gave up 2 bases and J gave up 4 bases; unmatched junction bases: 7. The CDR3 is 15 amino acids. The germline gives CDR1 GTSNPN, CDR2 SVGIG (reference sequence). CDR3 DNA sequence: TGTGCCTGGAGTAAACTCCGGGACAGGGGCTATGGCTACACCTTC. This gives the protein CAWSKLRDRGYGYTF.

With respect to this clone: The same CDR3 can be traced to other DNA sequences in this sample. The CDR3, as DNA: TGTGCCTGGAGTGTAGGTAGCGGGAGCTCCTACGAGCAGTACTTC. It translates to CAWSVGSGSSYEQYF. V gene TRBV30 combines with J gene TRBJ2-7; 9 bases align to TRBD2. Looked up from germline, CDR1 is GTSNPN and CDR2 is SVGIG (reference sequence). Trimming cost V 0 bases and J 0 bases; bases outside gene matches: 3. The CDR3 extends over 15 amino acids.

The chain joins TRBV7-9 to TRBJ2-1, with D possibly being TRBD2 (6 bases). Per the germline V gene, CDR1 is SEHNR and CDR2 is FQNEAQ (reference sequence). The CDR3 consists of 16 residues. The V and J ends lost 4 bases and 5 bases respectively, with 18 bases between them. The chain's CDR3 is CASSSQGGTTDNEQFF. The CDR3 DNA is TGTGCCAGCAGCTCCCAAGGAGGGACGACTGACAATGAGCAGTTCTTC.

The CDR3 is CASSYGSGSYNYGYTF. The DNA of the CDR3 is TGTGCCAGCAGTTATGGCAGTGGCAGCTACAACTATGGCTACACCTTC. The chain uses TRBV11-2 and TRBJ1-2; D is uncertain. The CDR3 sequence is 16 residues long. Trimming left V 6 bases short and J 2 bases short, with 19 bases between. Germline CDR1 is SGHAT and CDR2 is FQNNGV.

The genes are TRBV7-9 and TRBJ2-7, with a weak D call TRBD1 (5 bases). V lost 6 bases and J lost 3, with 21 bases in between. The CDR3 consists of 16 residues. CDR1 is SEHNR, CDR2 FQNEAQ, per germline (reference sequence). As DNA, the CDR3 is TGTGCCAGCAGTTGGGGTGAAGGGGATTCTATCTACGAGCAGTACTTC. Its translation: CASSWGEGDSIYEQYF.

The CDR3 loop reads CASSQVAGPPYGYTF. The CDR3 DNA reads as TGCGCCAGCAGCCAAGTCGCGGGACCGCCTTATGGCTACACCTTC. The chain uses TRBV4-3 and TRBJ1-2; possibly TRBD1 for D (5 bases). V lost 1 base and J 5 bases, leaving 14 bases between the germline ends. The CDR3 is 15 residues long. Germline CDR1 LGHNA, CDR2 YSLEER.

CDR3 nucleotides: TGTGCCAGCAGCTTAGATCCGTCGCCCTACAATGAGCAGTTCTTC. Amino acids: CASSLDPSPYNEQFF. The chain has TRBV11-2 and TRBJ2-1; no reliable D call. The CDR3 runs to 15 residues. The ends were cut back, 0 bases at V and 2 bases at J, with 8 bases in the middle. Germline V gives CDR1 SGHAT, CDR2 FQNNGV.

Worth noting for this clone: The sample has other DNA sequences that encode this CDR3 too. CDR3 sequence: CASSYGDTEAFF. The CDR3 bases are TGTGCCAGCAGTTACGGGGATACTGAAGCTTTCTTT. This rearrangement joins TRBV6-5 to TRBJ1-1, with D unresolved. This CDR3 comprises 12 residues. Trimming stripped 2 bases from V and 5 bases from J, with 6 bases between. Germline V CDR1 and CDR2: MNHEY, SVGAGI.

CDR3 coding DNA: TGTGCCTGGAGTGATAATACCATTAACACCGGGGAGCTGTTTTTT. Translation gives CAWSDNTINTGELFF. The J gene is TRBJ2-2, the V gene TRBV30; D gene uncertain. Trimming removed 1 base at V and 2 bases at J, with 11 bases between. The germline gives CDR1 GTSNPN, CDR2 SVGIG (reference sequence). The CDR3 extends over 15 amino acids.

Details on this clone: Other DNA sequences from this sample encode an identical CDR3 as well. V and J are TRBV5-1 and TRBJ2-3, with 10 bases that match TRBD2. Germline V gives CDR1 SGHRS, CDR2 YFSETQ. With 3 bases clipped from V and 1 base from J, the junction kept 2 bases outside the gene matches. The CDR3 runs to 15 residues. The CDR3 loop is CASSSLAGGTDTQYF. The CDR3 DNA sequence: TGCGCCAGCAGCTCCCTAGCGGGGGGCACAGATACGCAGTATTTT.

This clone was counted a single time. This chain connects TRBV28 to TRBJ1-5; perhaps TRBD1 as D (6 bases). CDR1 is MDHEN and CDR2 is SYDVKM in the germline V gene. V gave up 3 bases and J gave up 2 bases, with 20 bases separating them. The CDR3 is made up of 18 amino acids. The CDR3 coding sequence is TGTGCCAGCAGTTTGAGTTGGGACACTCACTTGGGCAATCAGCCCCAGCATTTT. Translating it yields CASSLSWDTHLGNQPQHF.

The V gene is TRBV6-5, the J gene TRBJ2-7; D not certain. Between the trimmed V and J ends, which lost 0 bases and 0 bases, there was a span of 6 bases. The length of the CDR3 is 14 residues. Germline-derived CDR1 and CDR2 are MNHEY and SVGAGI. CDR3 DNA sequence: TGTGCCAGCAGTTACTCGTACAGCTCCTACGAGCAGTACTTC. It codes for CASSYSYSSYEQYF.

CDR3 nucleotides: TGTGCCAGCAGCCGGGACAGTGGATCCTATAATTCACCCCTCCACTTT. This gives the protein CASSRDSGSYNSPLHF. The gene calls are TRBV28 and TRBJ1-6; 7 nucleotides agree with TRBD1. Trimming took 6 bases from V and 1 from J; bases not matched to a gene: 6. The CDR3 is made up of 16 amino acids. Germline V gene lookup returns CDR1 MDHEN and CDR2 SYDVKM.

The chain is built from TRBV2 and TRBJ2-4; D is possibly TRBD2 (6 bases). Trimming shortened V by 7 bases and J by 10 bases, and 14 bases separated the two germline ends. This CDR3 is built from 12 residues. Germline loops: CDR1 SNHLY, CDR2 FYNNEI. CDR3 in DNA: TGTGCCAGCAATGTCGGGGACTCAATTCAGTACTTC. It specifies CASNVGDSIQYF.

The chain links TRBV25-1 to TRBJ2-3; D might be TRBD2 (5 bases). Germline V CDR1 and CDR2: MGHDK, SYGVNS. The V gene lost 8 bases and the J gene lost 1 base, with 13 bases spanning the gap. The CDR3 consists of 14 residues. The CDR3 reads CASSGIGGTDTQYF. CDR3 sequence (DNA): TGTGCCAGCTCGGGGATAGGTGGCACAGATACGCAGTATTTT.

This clone was detected once. The chain recombines TRBV7-2 with TRBJ2-7; 7 nucleotides agree with TRBD2. Germline CDR1 SGHTA, CDR2 FQGNSA. The CDR3 loop spans 17 amino acids. Unmatched junction bases numbered 15, after V lost 5 bases and J lost 2 bases. The CDR3, as DNA: TGTGCCAGCAGCCATTGCTTGGGCAGCGGGAAGCCCTACGAGCAGTACTTC. Its translation: CASSHCLGSGKPYEQYF.

The chain recombines TRBV7-6 with TRBJ2-2, with D unclear. Trimming took 2 bases from V and 5 from J, leaving 12 bases between them. Germline V lookup: CDR1 SGHVS, CDR2 FNYEAQ. The CDR3 length is 15 residues. The DNA for the CDR3 is TGTGCCAGCAGCTTATCATCAGGAGATACCGGGGAGCTGTTTTTT. It specifies CASSLSSGDTGELFF.

A note on this clone: The same CDR3 is also encoded by other DNA sequences in this sample. The chain combines TRBV30 with TRBJ1-1, with unresolved D. Per germline, CDR1 GTSNPN and CDR2 SVGIG (reference sequence). The germline V and J ends were trimmed by 3 bases and 8 bases, with 10 bases remaining between them. CDR3 length: 11 residues. Written as DNA, the CDR3 is TGTGCCTGGAGCGCCGGGGTAGAAGCTTTCTTT. It codes for CAWSAGVEAFF.

V and J are TRBV4-3 and TRBJ2-7; TRBD2 is a possible D gene (5 bases). Trimming took off 4 bases at V and 1 base at J, with 20 bases between the two ends. The CDR3 has 17 residues. Germline V lookup: CDR1 LGHNA, CDR2 YSLEER. For the CDR3, the DNA is TGCGCCAGCAGCCGAACCCATTACGGGGATTTTTCCTACGAGCAGTACTTC. Protein: CASSRTHYGDFSYEQYF.

The chain employs TRBV21-1 and TRBJ2-7; TRBD2, the table's D call, lacks a check against the DNA. TRBV21-1 is an annotated pseudogene. The CDR3 totals 13 residues. The CDR3 DNA is TGTGCCAGCAGCAAAGGAGCCGTATACGAGCAGTACTTC. Translation: CASSKGAVYEQYF.

This chain joins TRBV30 and TRBJ1-2; D is unresolved. Per germline, CDR1 GTSNPN and CDR2 SVGIG (reference sequence). There are 12 residues in the CDR3. With 5 bases removed from V and 4 bases from J, the gap between germline ends came to 11 bases. The chain's CDR3 is CAWAAASYGYTF. The DNA of the CDR3 is TGTGCCTGGGCAGCAGCGTCCTATGGCTACACCTTC. The full variable domain, rest sourced from reference TRBV30 and TRBJ1-2, is SQTIHQWPATLVQPVGSPLSLECTVEGTSNPNLYWYRQAAGRGLQLLFYSVGIGQISSEVPQNLSASRPQDRQFILSSKKLLLSDSGFYLCAWAAASYGYTFGSGTRLTVV.

The chain carries TRBV7-9 and TRBJ2-7; D tentatively fits TRBD1 or TRBD2 (5 bases each). The CDR3 totals 11 residues. Germline V lookup: CDR1 SEHNR, CDR2 FQNEAQ (reference sequence). V lost 3 bases, J lost 12 bases, and 12 bases lay in between. The CDR3: CASSLGDTLYF. The CDR3 region has the DNA TGTGCCAGCAGCTTGGGGGATACGCTGTACTTC.